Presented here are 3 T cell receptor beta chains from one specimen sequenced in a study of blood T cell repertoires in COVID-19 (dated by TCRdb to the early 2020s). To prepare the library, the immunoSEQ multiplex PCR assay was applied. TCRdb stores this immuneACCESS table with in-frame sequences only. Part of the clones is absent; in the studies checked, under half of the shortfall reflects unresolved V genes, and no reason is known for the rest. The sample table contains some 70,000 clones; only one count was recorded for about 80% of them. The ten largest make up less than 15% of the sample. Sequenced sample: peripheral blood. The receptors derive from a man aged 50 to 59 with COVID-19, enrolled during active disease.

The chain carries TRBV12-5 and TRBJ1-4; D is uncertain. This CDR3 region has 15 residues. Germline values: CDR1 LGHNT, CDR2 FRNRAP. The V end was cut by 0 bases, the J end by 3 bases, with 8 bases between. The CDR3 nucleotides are TGTGCTAGTGGTTTGGTTGGAGATTCTAATGAAAAACTGTTTTTT. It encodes CASGLVGDSNEKLFF.

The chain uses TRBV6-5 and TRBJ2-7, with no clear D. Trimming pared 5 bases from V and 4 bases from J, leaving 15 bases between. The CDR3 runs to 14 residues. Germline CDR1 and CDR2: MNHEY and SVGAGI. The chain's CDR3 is CASSLRIFQYEQYF. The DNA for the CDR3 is TGTGCCAGCAGTCTCAGGATATTTCAATACGAGCAGTACTTC.

The CDR3 coding sequence is TGTGCCAGCAGCACCCCCTCAGGGACTAGCTCCTACGAGCAGTACTTC. Encoded protein: CASSTPSGTSSYEQYF. This sequence joins TRBV5-4 and TRBJ2-7; 8 bases line up with TRBD2. Germline CDR1 and CDR2: SGHNT and YYREEE (reference sequence). The trim removed 4 bases at V and 0 bases at J, leaving 9 bases unmatched. The CDR3 sequence is 16 residues long.